This TCR beta chain was documented in a study of T-cell reconstitution after alpha-beta-depleted transplantation in children. V lost 7 bases to trimming and J lost 2 bases, with 10 bases between them. Germline values: CDR1 SQVTM, CDR2 ANQGSEA. There are 12 residues in the CDR3. Construction of the TCRbeta library involved unique molecular identifiers. Each CDR3 protein is one row after TCRdb ran MiXCR on the PCR reads. There are just under 550,000 distinct CDR3 sequences in the sample; around 16% occur only once, and 3.3% lies in the top ten. The TCR comes from a human donor who donated a stem cell graft to a child with acute lymphoblastic leukemia. The chain employs TRBV29-1 and TRBJ2-3; D is unclear. Sequencing was performed on PBMCs from the stem cell graft donor, taken from the stem cell graft. CDR3 nucleotide sequence: TGCAGCGCTCTTCCGGTCACAGATACGCAGTATTTT. This sequence encodes CSALPVTDTQYF.